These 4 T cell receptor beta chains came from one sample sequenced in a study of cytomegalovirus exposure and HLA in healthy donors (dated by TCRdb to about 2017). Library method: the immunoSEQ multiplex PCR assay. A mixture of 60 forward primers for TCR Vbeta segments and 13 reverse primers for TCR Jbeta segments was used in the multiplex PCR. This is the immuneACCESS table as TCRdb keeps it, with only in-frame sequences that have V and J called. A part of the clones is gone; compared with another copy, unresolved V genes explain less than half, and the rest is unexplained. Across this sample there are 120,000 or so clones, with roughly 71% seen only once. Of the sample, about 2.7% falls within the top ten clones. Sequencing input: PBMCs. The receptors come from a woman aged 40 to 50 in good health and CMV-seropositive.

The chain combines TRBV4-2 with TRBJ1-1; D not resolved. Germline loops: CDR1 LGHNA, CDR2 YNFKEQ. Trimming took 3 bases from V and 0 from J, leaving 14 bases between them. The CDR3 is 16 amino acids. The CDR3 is CASSQNPSRMNTEAFF. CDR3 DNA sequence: TGTGCCAGCAGCCAGAACCCGAGCAGGATGAACACTGAAGCTTTCTTT.

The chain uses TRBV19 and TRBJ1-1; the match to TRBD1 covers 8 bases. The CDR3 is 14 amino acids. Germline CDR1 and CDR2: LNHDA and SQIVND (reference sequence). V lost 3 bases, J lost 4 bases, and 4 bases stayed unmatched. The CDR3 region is CASSMGGTGTEAFF. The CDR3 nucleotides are TGTGCCAGTAGTATGGGAGGGACAGGCACTGAAGCTTTCTTT.

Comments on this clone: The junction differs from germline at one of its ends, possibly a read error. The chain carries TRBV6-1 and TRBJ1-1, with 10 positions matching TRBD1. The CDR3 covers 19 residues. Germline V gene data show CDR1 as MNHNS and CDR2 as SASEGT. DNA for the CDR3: TGTGCCAGCAGTGAAGGGACAGGGGGTGAGCACTACTTGAACACTGAAGCTTGCTTT. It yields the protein CASSEGTGGEHYLNTEACF.

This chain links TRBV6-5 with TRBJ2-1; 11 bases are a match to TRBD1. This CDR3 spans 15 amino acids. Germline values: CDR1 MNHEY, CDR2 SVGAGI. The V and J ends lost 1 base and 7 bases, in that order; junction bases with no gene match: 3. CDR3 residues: CASSYLGQGVNEQFF. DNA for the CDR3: TGTGCCAGCAGTTACTTGGGACAGGGGGTGAATGAGCAGTTCTTC.